The clone carrying this TCR beta chain has only a few counts. Its specificity is not known. The source of the sample is a study of PD-1 blockade in classical Hodgkin lymphoma. Findings and caveats of the study: Initiation of nivolumab under 1 year after ASCT led to exclusion of patients.

Trimming removed 7 bases at V and 0 bases at J, with 13 bases between. The CDR3 is 15 residues long. The germline gives CDR1 MDHEN, CDR2 SYDVKM. Some clones are missing from TCRdb's copy, which holds only in-frame ones; the method was immunoSEQ multiplex PCR. The top ten hold around 32% of the sample, which has 25,000 to 30,000 clones, around 73% seen once. There was relapse after autologous stem cell transplantation in every patient, and there was variation in brentuximab vedotin exposure. V is TRBV28 and J is TRBJ1-3; D ambiguous. Material: peripheral blood mononuclear cells (PBMCs), obtained before the second cycle of nivolumab. This TCR derives from a human donor with classical Hodgkin lymphoma. The CDR3 region is CASTEGGTSGNTIYF. The CDR3 nucleotides are TGTGCCAGCACTGAGGGAGGAACCTCTGGAAACACCATATATTTT.